This T cell receptor (beta chain) is drawn from a study of regulatory T cells in long-lasting Graves disease. Study outcomes and limitations: Graves' patients with persistent disease showed TCR diversity lower than patients newly diagnosed.

iRepertoire HTBI primers and Arm-PCR of CDR3 regions built TCR beta libraries. TCRdb used MiXCR to reprocess the multiplex PCR reads, holding one entry per CDR3 protein. The sample contains around 500,000 distinct CDR3 sequences, more than 10% of which appear only once. Trimming removed 2 bases at V and 2 bases at J, with 7 bases between. Germline V gene sequence: CDR1 MNHEY, CDR2 SVGEGT. This CDR3 spans 13 amino acids. Time point reported: newly diagnosed GD, antithyroid drugs for less than 3 months. PBMCs were the source of the RNA used for TCR sequencing. The table lists this clonotype with many counts. Its target is not known. This sample also belongs to another study, concerning T cells in Graves' hyperthyroidism and ophthalmopathy. As that report states: Patients having uncontrolled infection, another autoimmune disease, pregnancy or lactation were not included. Blood samples included most of the expanded thyroid clonotypes exceeding 0.001.

Sequenced material: peripheral blood mononuclear cells (PBMCs), taken at new diagnosis, from a patient treated with antithyroid drugs. The gene calls are TRBV6-2 or TRBV6-3 and TRBJ2-7, with D uncertain. The clonotype originates from a woman aged 25 to 39 with Graves disease. The CDR3 DNA follows: TGTGCCAGCAGTTACGTGGGTGCCTACGAGCAGTACTTC. Its protein is CASSYVGAYEQYF.